The subject of this entry is one TCR beta chain. The sample is drawn from a study of T cell changes during pregnancy in multiple sclerosis. Using immunoSEQ multiplex PCR, the repertoire was profiled, and TCRdb retains in-frame clones only, with some absent. The sample contains 35,000 to 45,000 clones, 91% of which appear only once. Trimming removed 9 bases at V and 5 bases at J, with 20 bases between. The germline CDR1 and CDR2 sequences are MNHEY and SMNVEV (reference sequence). The CDR3 sequence is 14 residues long. The sequence derives from a female donor with multiple sclerosis, enrolled in a pregnancy study. This material consisted of CD8+ T cells from peripheral blood mononuclear cells, taken before pregnancy. This chain joins TRBV27 and TRBJ2-7; tentative D call: TRBD2 (6 bases). The CDR3 DNA sequence: TGTGCCAGTTTTCGACTAGACCATCCTCACGAGCAGTACTTC. It yields the protein CASFRLDHPHEQYF.